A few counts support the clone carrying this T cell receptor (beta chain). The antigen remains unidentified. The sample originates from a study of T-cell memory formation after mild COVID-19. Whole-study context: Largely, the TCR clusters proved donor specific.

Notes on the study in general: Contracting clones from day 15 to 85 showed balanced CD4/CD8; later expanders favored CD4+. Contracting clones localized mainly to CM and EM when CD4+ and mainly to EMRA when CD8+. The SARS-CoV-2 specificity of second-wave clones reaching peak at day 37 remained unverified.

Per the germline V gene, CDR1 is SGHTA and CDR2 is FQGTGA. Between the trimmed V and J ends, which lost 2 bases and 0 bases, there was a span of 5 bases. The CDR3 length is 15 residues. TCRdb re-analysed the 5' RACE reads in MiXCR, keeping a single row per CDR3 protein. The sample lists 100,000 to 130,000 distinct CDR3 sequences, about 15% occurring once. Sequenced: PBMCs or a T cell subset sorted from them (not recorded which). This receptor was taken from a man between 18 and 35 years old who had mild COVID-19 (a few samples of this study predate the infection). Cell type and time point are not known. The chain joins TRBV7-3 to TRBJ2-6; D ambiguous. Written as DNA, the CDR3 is TGTGCCAGCAGCTTATGGAGCTCTGGGGCCAACGTCCTGACTTTC. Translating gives CASSLWSSGANVLTF. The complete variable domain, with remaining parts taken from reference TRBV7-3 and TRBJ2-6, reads GAGVSQTPSNKVTEKGKYVELRCDPISGHTALYWYRQSLGQGPEFLIYFQGTGAADDSGLPNDRFFAVRPEGSVSTLKIQRTERGDSAVYLCASSLWSSGANVLTFGAGSRLTVL.